These 21 T cell receptor beta chains came from one sample sequenced in a study of CD8 T cells in ankylosing spondylitis. TCRdb re-derived calls from the 5' RACE reads in MiXCR, one entry per CDR3 protein. The sample consists of 250,000 to 350,000 distinct CDR3 sequences, roughly 20% of them appearing once. Sequencing input: blood, either unsorted or a sorted T cell fraction (not recorded which). These receptors were collected from a male donor with ankylosing spondylitis or in good health (not recorded which).

The chain combines TRBV12-3 or TRBV12-4 with TRBJ2-5; 7 bases are a match to TRBD1. J gave up 1 base and V 6 bases, and 5 bases lay outside the gene matches. CDR3 size: 14 residues. The DNA for the CDR3 is TGTGCCAGCAGCAAACAGGGGTCCCAAGAGACCCAGTACTTC. It translates to CASSKQGSQETQYF.

This clonotype has a count of ten or more. The chain links TRBV2 to TRBJ1-4; D unclear. Germline V gives CDR1 SNHLY, CDR2 FYNNEI. The CDR3 totals 12 residues. V was cut by 4 bases and J by 6 bases, with 6 bases left in between. CDR3 protein: CASSGADEKLFF. In DNA form, the CDR3 reads TGTGCCAGCAGTGGGGCGGATGAAAAACTGTTTTTT.

The chain is built from TRBV20-1 and TRBJ1-4; D may be TRBD1 (6 bases). V was clipped by 0 bases and J by 7 bases, with 12 bases between them. CDR1 and CDR2 (germline): DFQATT, SNEGSKA (reference sequence). The length of the CDR3 is 14 residues. CDR3 sequence reads: CSAREGNRAEKLFF. DNA of the CDR3: TGCAGTGCTAGAGAAGGGAACAGGGCTGAAAAACTGTTTTTT.

This clonotype was observed a few times. CDR3 loop: CASTTSGSYNEQFF. CDR3 bases: TGTGCCAGCACGACTAGCGGATCCTACAATGAGCAGTTCTTC. This chain connects TRBV28 to TRBJ2-1; 9 bases agree with TRBD2. This CDR3 comprises 14 residues. Germline lookup yields CDR1 MDHEN and CDR2 SYDVKM. V lost 7 bases, J lost 1 base, and 2 bases stayed unmatched.

The V and J genes are TRBV7-2 and TRBJ1-3; D gene uncertain. Germline-derived CDR1 and CDR2 are SGHTA and FQGNSA. The CDR3 length is 15 residues. Trimming pared 1 base from V and 4 bases from J, leaving 11 bases between. CDR3 DNA sequence: TGTGCCAGCAGCTTAGATATCATAGCGGGAAACACCATATATTTT. Its protein is CASSLDIIAGNTIYF.

This clonotype has a count of ten or more. The chain uses TRBV7-3 and TRBJ2-2, with TRBD1 matching over 10 bases. Germline CDR1 reads SGHTA; CDR2 reads FQGTGA. V trimming: 5 bases; J trimming: 5 bases; junction bases outside the gene matches: 5. The CDR3 runs to 15 residues. This CDR3 reads CASSPGTGETGELFF. The CDR3 nucleotides are TGTGCCAGCAGCCCCGGGACAGGGGAGACCGGGGAGCTGTTTTTT.

This sequence joins TRBV13 and TRBJ1-1, with a tentative D call TRBD1 (5 bases). CDR1 and CDR2 (germline): PRHDT, FYEKMQ (reference sequence). This CDR3 is built from 14 residues. Trimming shortened V by 3 bases and J by 0 bases, and 8 bases separated the two germline ends. CDR3 loop: CASSFGTVNTEAFF. The CDR3 nucleotides are TGTGCCAGCAGCTTCGGGACGGTGAACACTGAAGCTTTCTTT.

The chain links TRBV28 to TRBJ2-1; 10 bases are a match to TRBD1. With V trimmed by 3 bases and J by 8 bases, 4 bases remained unmatched. Germline values: CDR1 MDHEN, CDR2 SYDVKM. The CDR3 extends over 14 amino acids. The CDR3 DNA is TGTGCCAGCAGTTTGACAGGGGGCACGTATGAGCAGTTCTTC. Its translation is CASSLTGGTYEQFF.

The chain couples TRBV5-1 to TRBJ2-4; 8 bases match TRBD1. Germline V gene sequence: CDR1 SGHRS, CDR2 YFSETQ. V was clipped by 0 bases and J by 6 bases; unmatched bases: 5. The CDR3 length is 15 residues. This CDR3 reads CASSLAGGVGNIQYF. The CDR3 bases are TGCGCCAGCAGCTTGGCAGGGGGCGTTGGAAACATTCAGTACTTC.

J is TRBJ2-4 and V is TRBV29-1; 7 nucleotides align to TRBD2. CDR3 length equals 14 residues. Germline V gene data show CDR1 as SQVTM and CDR2 as ANQGSEA. The V and J ends lost 4 bases and 0 bases, in that order; junction bases with no gene match: 3. CDR3 in amino acids: CSVVGGLAKNIQYF. DNA for the CDR3: TGCAGCGTTGTGGGAGGGCTAGCCAAAAACATTCAGTACTTC.

This clonotype turned up a few times. The chain is built from TRBV15 and TRBJ2-4; 7 bases map to TRBD1. Looked up from germline, CDR1 is LNHNV and CDR2 is YYDKDF (reference sequence). V dropped 3 bases and J dropped 7; count of bases not matched to a gene: 15. This CDR3 is 17 amino acids long. The CDR3 DNA reads as TGTGCCACCAGCAGTTGGACAGGCCTTTCGGGGAATAACATTCAGTACTTC. Residues: CATSSWTGLSGNNIQYF.

This clonotype was recorded a few times. The chain combines TRBV5-1 with TRBJ2-5, with 10 nucleotides matching TRBD1. V lost 4 bases to trimming and J lost 2 bases; unmatched junction nucleotides: 5. Germline V lookup: CDR1 SGHRS, CDR2 YFSETQ. This CDR3 has 15 residues. The CDR3 protein is CASSRRTGGQETQYF. CDR3 coding DNA: TGCGCCAGCAGCCGAAGGACAGGGGGACAAGAGACCCAGTACTTC.

The V call is TRBV20-1, the J call TRBJ2-2, with 9 bases that match TRBD2. The CDR3 extends over 14 amino acids. The germline CDR1 and CDR2 sequences are DFQATT and SNEGSKA (reference sequence). The V segment lost 3 bases and the J segment 5 bases; nucleotides outside the gene matches: 4. The CDR3 bases are TGCAGTGCTAGGGGGCTAGCGGGGACCGGGGAGCTGTTTTTT. Translation: CSARGLAGTGELFF.

This clonotype was seen a handful of times. This chain uses TRBV20-1 with TRBJ1-6, with TRBD1 identical over 8 bases. CDR1 is DFQATT and CDR2 is SNEGSKA in the germline V gene (reference sequence). This CDR3 is built from 13 residues. V shed 5 bases and J 7 bases; nucleotides not matched to a gene: 4. In DNA form, the CDR3 reads TGCAGTGCTTTCCGGGACAGGAATTCACCCCTCCACTTT. This encodes CSAFRDRNSPLHF.

The chain couples TRBV27 to TRBJ2-3, with 11 bases identical to TRBD2. The ends lost 3 bases at V and 4 bases at J; junction bases unmatched: 3. Germline loops: CDR1 MNHEY, CDR2 SMNVEV (reference sequence). This CDR3 has 15 amino acids. CDR3 DNA: TGTGCCAGCAGTTTGGGACTAGCGGTCGCAGATACGCAGTATTTT. Translated: CASSLGLAVADTQYF.

This clonotype was seen ten or more times. The V and J genes are TRBV5-1 and TRBJ2-1; D ambiguous. The CDR3 length is 13 residues. The germline V and J ends were trimmed by 0 bases and 7 bases, with 8 bases remaining between them. CDR1 and CDR2 (germline): SGHRS, YFSETQ. CDR3 amino acids: CASSLEGINEQFF. DNA of the CDR3: TGCGCCAGCAGCTTGGAAGGGATTAATGAGCAGTTCTTC.

This clonotype was observed many times. J is TRBJ2-7 and V is TRBV15; no firm D call. V shed 1 base and J shed 4 bases, with 8 bases lying between them. The CDR3 length is 13 residues. Germline V CDR1 and CDR2: LNHNV, YYDKDF (reference sequence). CDR3 DNA: TGTGCCACCAGCAGAGGGTGGAAATACGAGCAGTACGTC. Amino acids: CATSRGWKYEQYV.

The table lists this clonotype with a few counts. The chain couples TRBV5-1 to TRBJ2-3; 11 bases are shared with TRBD2. With V trimmed by 0 bases and J by 4 bases, 1 base remained unmatched. This CDR3 is built from 15 residues. Germline lookup yields CDR1 SGHRS and CDR2 YFSETQ. DNA for the CDR3: TGCGCCAGCAGCTTGGAGGGACTAGCGGCAGATACGCAGTATTTT. Its protein is CASSLEGLAADTQYF.

This chain links TRBV5-1 with TRBJ1-2; tentatively, D is TRBD1 (6 bases). CDR1 and CDR2 from the germline V gene are SGHRS and YFSETQ. With 4 bases removed from V and 4 bases from J, the gap between germline ends came to 14 bases. The CDR3 contains 14 residues. The CDR3, as DNA: TGCGCCAGCAGCCCGTCAGGGGCCGGCTATGGCTACACCTTC. It translates to CASSPSGAGYGYTF. The full variable domain, with the rest looked up from reference TRBV5-1 and TRBJ1-2, is KAGVTQTPRYLIKTRGQQVTLSCSPISGHRSVSWYQQTPGQGLQFLFEYFSETQRNKGNFPGRFSGRQFSNSRSEMNVSTLELGDSALYLCASSPSGAGYGYTFGSGTRLTVV.

This clonotype was seen a few times. The chain links TRBV3-1 to TRBJ2-1; TRBD1 might be the D (6 bases). This CDR3 has 15 residues. The ends were cut back, 0 bases at V and 4 bases at J, with 10 bases in the middle. The germline V gene encodes CDR1 LGHDT and CDR2 YNNKEL (reference sequence). CDR3 DNA: TGTGCCAGCAGCCAAGAAGGACAGTTATACAATGAGCAGTTCTTC. It specifies CASSQEGQLYNEQFF.

V and J are TRBV5-1 and TRBJ2-3, with a weak D call TRBD1 (5 bases). CDR3 length: 15 amino acids. V shed 0 bases and J shed 2 bases, with 10 bases lying between them. Germline V gene sequence: CDR1 SGHRS, CDR2 YFSETQ. The CDR3 bases are TGCGCCAGCAGCTTGGGACAGACAAACACAGATACGCAGTATTTT. Translation gives CASSLGQTNTDTQYF.